This T cell receptor beta chain was profiled in a study of T cells after posttransplantation cyclophosphamide. Findings and caveats of the study: Tissue-infiltrating T cells from skin or gut overlapped little with blood T cells. Donor-recipient repertoire similarity was low at 1-2 months, rising over year one. After PTCy, TRB diversity resembled that of CNI/methotrexate controls.

J gave up 8 bases and V 1 base, and 4 bases lay outside the gene matches. CDR3 length equals 13 residues. The germline CDR1 and CDR2 sequences are SGHRS and YFSETQ. Treatment was busulfan-fludarabine conditioning, a marrow graft, and cyclophosphamide on days +3 and +4. This clone has ten or more counts. Antigen specificity is unknown. Only in-frame clones appear in the TCRdb table, and some are missing; sequencing was by immunoSEQ multiplex PCR. The repertoire consists of some 17,000 clones, none detected only once. V and J are TRBV5-1 and TRBJ1-2, with 8 bases fitting TRBD1. The sequence was collected from a female patient between 30 and 45 years old who received an allogeneic stem cell transplant from a related donor, was CMV-positive, and had no GVHD. Some of these T cells may belong to the graft donor. Sequenced material: PBMCs, taken after allogeneic stem cell transplant with posttransplant cyclophosphamide. The CDR3 sequence is CASSLSGGRGYTF. DNA of the CDR3: TGCGCCAGCAGCTTGTCAGGGGGCAGGGGCTACACCTTC.